This T cell receptor beta chain was documented in a study of TIL therapy for anti-PD-1-resistant metastatic lung cancer. The wider study: Median tumor mutation burden was around 1.6 mutations per megabase. The study, taken as a whole, reports: The cohort had more treatment-naive, never-smoker and oncogene-addicted patients than typical.

V lost 6 bases to trimming and J lost 0 bases, with 11 bases between them. This CDR3 has 14 residues. In germline, CDR1 is SGHTA, CDR2 FQGNSA. As regards this clone: The antigen remains unidentified.

The immunoSEQ assay was v3. Survey-level samples got around 2.1 million read pairs; deep-level samples got roughly 5-6.5 million. TCRdb's table, derived via immunoSEQ multiplex PCR, lists solely in-frame clones and lacks some. Counted here are roughly 58,000 clones, roughly four fifths occurring once; the ten biggest clones make up about 2.8%. The time point: pre-treatment sample, taken before nivolumab and TIL therapy. The sequence was obtained from a person between 25 and 80 years old with non-small cell lung cancer. The sample here was blood, taken at baseline. V gene TRBV7-2 combines with J gene TRBJ1-1; D possibly corresponds to TRBD1 (5 bases). For the CDR3, the DNA is TGTGCCAGCAGACCCGGGACGGTGAACACTGAAGCTTTCTTT. It is translated as CASRPGTVNTEAFF. Drawing the rest from reference TRBV7-2 and TRBJ1-1, the complete variable domain is GAGVSQSPSNKVTEKGKDVELRCDPISGHTALYWYRQSLGQGLEFLIYFQGNSAPDKSGLPSDRFSAERTGGSVSTLTIQRTQQEDSAVYLCASRPGTVNTEAFFGQGTRLTVV.